The table lists the clone carrying this T cell receptor beta chain with many counts. The sample is drawn from a study of early T cells in non-severe SARS-CoV-2 infection. Between the trimmed V and J ends, which lost 2 bases and 6 bases, there was a span of 10 bases. The CDR3 extends over 14 amino acids. TCRdb re-called the 5' RACE reads with MiXCR, one entry per CDR3 protein. The sample records around 20,000 distinct CDR3 sequences, more than 4% being singletons. This rearrangement joins TRBV12-3 or TRBV12-4 to TRBJ2-2; D remains ambiguous. This TCR derives from an adult who was a healthcare worker with PCR-confirmed SARS-CoV-2 infection or an uninfected control (not recorded which). The source material was whole blood. The CDR3 DNA is TGTGCCAGCAGTTTACTGGGGAAAGCCGGGGAGCTGTTTTTT. Translating it yields CASSLLGKAGELFF.